A selection of T cell receptor beta chains follows, all from one sample in a study of human T cells and chemical hapten exposure. TCRdb fed the RACE reads into MiXCR, producing one record per CDR3 protein. The sample has about 300,000 distinct CDR3 sequences, 4.5% to 5.5% seen once. Sequenced material: whole blood, taken in connection with sensitization to the hapten diphenylcyclopropenone (DPC). The receptors here all came from a woman between 18 and 30 years old with alopecia areata. Some clones in this sample may be carry-over from other donors' samples. Each CDR3 is given with its conserved first and last residue. Each record gives: CDR3 protein, CDR3 DNA, J gene, D gene, V gene, clone size. The D gene is left open where the match is weak. The listing skips clone size in some rows; elsewhere it reads once, few, many or a size class.

CDR3: CSGAINEQFF; DNA: TGCAGCGGGGCTATCAATGAGCAGTTCTTC; J: TRBJ2-1; D: -; V: TRBV29-1; size: few
CDR3: CASSFEASGGTYSYEQYF; DNA: TGTGCCAGCAGCTTCGAGGCTAGCGGGGGGACATACTCCTACGAGCAGTACTTC; J: TRBJ2-7; D: TRBD2; V: TRBV13; size: many
CDR3: CASSFDGRENIQYF; DNA: TGTGCCAGCAGTTTTGACGGGAGGGAAAACATTCAGTACTTC; J: TRBJ2-4; D: TRBD2; V: TRBV12-3/TRBV12-4; size: few
CDR3: CASSLGTGVGNYGYTF; DNA: TGTGCCAGCAGTTTAGGGACAGGGGTAGGCAACTATGGCTACACCTTC; J: TRBJ1-2; D: TRBD1; V: TRBV12-3/TRBV12-4; size: few
CDR3: CASSPAGQAETQYF; DNA: TGTGCCAGCAGCCCCGCGGGGCAGGCAGAGACCCAGTACTTC; J: TRBJ2-5; D: -; V: TRBV12-3/TRBV12-4; size: -
CDR3: CSARDTQIRGQYF; DNA: TGCAGTGCTAGAGATACGCAGATACGGGGGCAGTACTTC; J: TRBJ2-7; D: -; V: TRBV20-1; size: few
CDR3: CASSLTGGKETQYF; DNA: TGTGCCAGCAGCTTAACAGGGGGGAAGGAGACCCAGTACTTC; J: TRBJ2-5; D: TRBD1; V: TRBV7-2; size: many
CDR3: CASSAGDSYNEQFF; DNA: TGTGCCAGCAGCGCAGGGGACTCTTACAATGAGCAGTTCTTC; J: TRBJ2-1; D: -; V: TRBV9; size: many
CDR3: CASSPGDRGNEQYF; DNA: TGTGCCAGCAGCCCCGGGGACAGGGGGAACGAGCAGTACTTC; J: TRBJ2-7; D: TRBD1; V: TRBV3-1; size: many
CDR3: CASSEARQGDQPQHF; DNA: TGTGCCAGCAGTGAAGCACGTCAGGGCGATCAGCCCCAGCATTTT; J: TRBJ1-5; D: -; V: TRBV2; size: few